The present TCR beta chain was sequenced within a study of blood T cell repertoires in COVID-19. This table comes from immunoSEQ multiplex PCR, and its TCRdb copy is limited to in-frame clones, with some not included. This table has fewer than 300,000 clones, roughly 80% appearing once. The CDR3 spans 13 residues. The germline gives CDR1 LGHNT, CDR2 FRNRAP. The trim removed 6 bases at V and 2 bases at J, leaving 3 bases unmatched. The clonotype originates from a man aged 35 to 55 who had been exposed to COVID-19. Sequencing was performed on PBMCs or T cells enriched from blood (not recorded which). V and J are TRBV12-5 and TRBJ1-2; TRBD1 agrees at 7 bases. The CDR3 DNA reads as TGTGCTAGTGGCTGGGACAGCAACTATGGCTACACCTTC. It translates to CASGWDSNYGYTF.